The T cell receptor beta chain under discussion was sequenced for a study of vaccination and CD4 T cells after COVID-19. The treatment is: roughly nine-day PBMC culture with coronavirus spike peptide pools or control peptides (ViraFEST assay). Using peptide pools, antigen-specific T cells were expanded in ViraFEST before TCRs were sequenced. A remark on this clonotype: Its matching antigen is unknown.

This CDR3 is 17 amino acids long. The germline V gene has CDR1 MNHEY and CDR2 SVGAGI. Germline trimming cut 0 bases from V and 3 bases from J; bases unmatched to any gene: 10. Sequencing of cultured CD4+ T cell DNA used the Oncomine TCR Beta short-read assay. From the PCR reads, TCRdb called clonotypes with MiXCR, one entry per CDR3 protein. Of 20,000 to 25,000 distinct CDR3 sequences in the sample, about three quarters were seen once. The chain couples TRBV6-5 to TRBJ2-7, with 8 nucleotides matching TRBD2. The sequencing input was CD4+ T cells from blood, cultured in vitro. This clonotype was obtained from a human donor who had recovered from COVID-19. CDR3 bases: TGTGCCAGCAGTTACTCGAGAGGAATAGCGGGGCACTACGAGCAGTACTTC. As protein: CASSYSRGIAGHYEQYF.